The 32 T cell receptor beta chains below come from one sample, sequenced in a study of CD8+CD57+ T cells in acquired aplastic anemia. The template for TCR beta VDJ and CDR3 sequence profiling was genomic DNA. TCRdb recomputed calls from the reads with MiXCR, one row per CDR3 protein. Altogether fewer than 200,000 distinct CDR3 sequences are present, around 50% being singletons, with the ten largest covering around 13%. Patients who underwent sequencing had shown CD8+CD57+ cell expansion by flow cytometry. Sequenced sample: sorted CD4+, CD8+, or CD8+CD57+ T cells (not recorded which) from PBMCs. The source of these receptors is a human donor with aplastic anemia.

This chain uses TRBV29-1 with TRBJ2-1; TRBD1 agrees at 11 bases. From germline, CDR1 is SQVTM and CDR2 ANQGSEA. Losses at the gene ends were 6 bases for V and 3 bases for J; bases not matched to a gene: 4. This CDR3 has 14 amino acids. The CDR3 spells CSVGQGAIYNEQFF. The DNA for the CDR3 is TGCAGCGTAGGACAGGGGGCTATCTACAATGAGCAGTTCTTC.

The rearrangement links TRBV15 to TRBJ2-1; 9 bases are shared with TRBD2. V dropped 0 bases and J dropped 8; count of bases not matched to a gene: 5. CDR3 length equals 15 residues. In germline, CDR1 is LNHNV, CDR2 YYDKDF (reference sequence). The CDR3 here is CATSRDGSGGDEQFF. CDR3 bases: TGTGCCACCAGCAGAGACGGTAGCGGGGGAGATGAGCAGTTCTTC.

The CDR3 bases are TGTGCCAGCAGCTTGAGGTGGGGGGGCCGAGATACGCAGTATTTT. Protein product: CASSLRWGGRDTQYF. The V and J genes are TRBV7-4 and TRBJ2-3, with a tentative D call TRBD2 (7 bases). V was shortened by 3 bases and J by 5 bases, with 15 bases between the two germline ends. The CDR3 has 15 amino acids. Germline V gene data show CDR1 as SGHVT and CDR2 as SQSDAQ.

This clonotype was observed at least ten times. J is TRBJ1-3 and V is TRBV9, with 8 bases identical to TRBD1. The germline CDR1 and CDR2 sequences are SGDLS and YYNGEE. The CDR3 spans 16 residues. With 3 bases clipped from V and 2 bases from J, the junction kept 7 bases outside the gene matches. CDR3 sequence: CASSALTGGTGNTIYF. DNA for the CDR3: TGTGCCAGCAGCGCCCTAACAGGGGGAACTGGAAACACCATATATTTT.

The chain uses TRBV12-1 and TRBJ2-4; the tabulated D call, TRBD1, remains unverified against the DNA. TRBV12-1 is recorded as a pseudogene. This CDR3 has 15 amino acids. The CDR3 DNA follows: TGTGCCAGCAGCTCCCCTGACAGGGGGGAAAACATTCAGTACTTC. This sequence encodes CASSSPDRGENIQYF.

The chain carries TRBV24-1 and TRBJ2-3, with 7 bases aligning to TRBD1. The CDR3 extends over 15 amino acids. Trimming removed 2 bases from V and 1 base from J; junction bases left unmatched: 2. Per germline, CDR1 KGHDR and CDR2 SFDVKD. Here the CDR3 DNA reads TGTGCCACCAGTGATTCCGGACAGGGCACAGATACGCAGTATTTT. Its protein product is CATSDSGQGTDTQYF.

This clonotype showed up many times. This sequence joins TRBV5-6 and TRBJ2-4; D not certain. Germline CDR1 SGHDT, CDR2 YYEEEE. The V and J ends lost 5 bases and 5 bases respectively, with 11 bases between them. CDR3 length equals 13 residues. CDR3 bases: TGTGCCAGCAGTCAACGTAGGCAAAACATTCAGTACTTC. Translated, it gives CASSQRRQNIQYF.

In its sample, this clonotype was seen many times. The chain couples TRBV20-1 to TRBJ2-3; perhaps D is TRBD1 or TRBD2 (5 bases each). This CDR3 spans 12 amino acids. The germline gives CDR1 DFQATT, CDR2 SNEGSKA (reference sequence). The V and J ends lost 6 bases and 6 bases respectively, with 13 bases between them. The CDR3 spells CSAGRDHDTQYF. CDR3 bases: TGCAGTGCGGGACGGGACCACGATACGCAGTATTTT.

In the case of this clonotype: The junction differs from germline at one of its ends, possibly a read error. J is TRBJ1-4 and V is TRBV10-1; 9 bases are shared with TRBD1. Germline CDR1 reads WNHNN; CDR2 reads SYGVQD (reference sequence). This CDR3 is 14 amino acids long. This CDR3 reads CASSTGTGNEELFF. The CDR3 region has the DNA TGCGCCAGCAGCACCGGGACAGGGAATGAAGAACTGTTTTTT.

This chain connects TRBV3-1 to TRBJ1-1; weak D call: TRBD1 (5 bases). Trimming pared 0 bases from V and 6 bases from J, leaving 11 bases between. The CDR3 extends over 14 amino acids. CDR1 is LGHDT and CDR2 is YNNKEL in the germline V gene (reference sequence). CDR3 sequence (DNA): TGTGCCAGCAGCCAAGATGTGGGGGGGTCTGAAGCTTTCTTT. Protein product: CASSQDVGGSEAFF.

Concerning this clonotype itself: This may arise from a read error, as a much more abundant clone is one base away. The gene calls are TRBV5-4 and TRBJ1-4, with TRBD1 as a possible D gene (6 bases). The CDR3 is 17 residues long. Germline V gives CDR1 SGHNT, CDR2 YYREEE (reference sequence). The CDR3, as DNA: TGTGCCAGCAGCTTGGAGCGGGGGGCCTCAACTAATGAAGAACTGTTTTTT. Translating gives CASSLERGASTNEELFF.

The V gene is TRBV18, the J gene TRBJ2-6, with D perhaps TRBD2 (5 bases). The V and J ends lost 2 bases and 0 bases respectively, with 14 bases between them. In germline, CDR1 is KGHSH, CDR2 LQKENI. The CDR3 contains 18 residues. The CDR3 DNA sequence: TGTGCCAGCTCACCAACCAGGACTCGAACCTCTGGGGCCAACGTCCTGACTTTC. Translation gives CASSPTRTRTSGANVLTF.

On this clonotype: Being one base from a much bigger clone, this may be a read error. The CDR3 bases are TGTGCCAGCAGTTTCGAGGGGCCCAGCACAGATACGCAGTATTTT. Translation: CASSFEGPSTDTQYF. The J gene is TRBJ2-3, the V gene TRBV4-2; D possibly uses TRBD1 or TRBD2 (5 bases each). Looked up from germline, CDR1 is LGHNA and CDR2 is YNFKEQ. The CDR3 has 15 residues. V was shortened by 6 bases and J by 0 bases, with 13 bases between the two germline ends.

Comment on this clonotype: A junction end diverges from the germline sequence, so it may reflect a read error. In DNA, the CDR3 is TGTGCCACAACCGGGACAGGGGGAACTGGGGAGCTGGTTTTT. Its protein is CATTGTGGTGELVF. The chain combines TRBV24-1 with TRBJ2-2; 11 nucleotides line up with TRBD1. The germline CDR1 and CDR2 sequences are KGHDR and SFDVKD. The CDR3 covers 14 residues.

This clonotype was seen many times. V gene TRBV5-1 combines with J gene TRBJ2-3; TRBD2 agrees at 9 bases. The germline V gene encodes CDR1 SGHRS and CDR2 YFSETQ. The CDR3 sequence is 16 residues long. V lost 4 bases and J lost 6; bases outside the gene matches: 12. Here the CDR3 DNA reads TGCGCCAGCAGCCCCACTAGCGGGCCGAGGTTGGATACGCAGTATTTT. Translating it yields CASSPTSGPRLDTQYF. Using reference TRBV5-1 and TRBJ2-3 for the parts outside the CDR3, the full variable domain is KAGVTQTPRYLIKTRGQQVTLSCSPISGHRSVSWYQQTPGQGLQFLFEYFSETQRNKGNFPGRFSGRQFSNSRSEMNVSTLELGDSALYLCASSPTSGPRLDTQYFGPGTRLTVL.

In its sample, this clonotype was seen many times. The rearrangement uses TRBV19 and TRBJ2-1, with unresolved D. The CDR3 covers 13 residues. V lost 5 bases and J lost 4, with 9 bases in between. Looked up from germline, CDR1 is LNHDA and CDR2 is SQIVND (reference sequence). Here the CDR3 DNA reads TGTGCCAGTAGTGGGGTCAGTTACAATGAGCAGTTCTTC. The encoded protein is CASSGVSYNEQFF. The full variable domain, completed using reference TRBV19 and TRBJ2-1, is DGGITQSPKYLFRKEGQNVTLSCEQNLNHDAMYWYRQDPGQGLRLIYYSQIVNDFQKGDIAEGYSVSREKKESFPLTVTSAQKNPTAFYLCASSGVSYNEQFFGPGTRLTVL.

In the case of this clonotype: A much larger clone lies a single base off, so this may be a read error. The genes are TRBV11-1 and TRBJ1-4; possibly TRBD1 for D (6 bases). Germline V gene data show CDR1 as SGHAT and CDR2 as FQDESV (reference sequence). This CDR3 is 17 amino acids long. CDR3 nucleotide sequence: TGTGCCAGCAGCTTACTCGTTCTTGGGGGCGGGAATGAAAGACTGTTTTTT. It encodes CASSLLVLGGGNERLFF.

The sample holds a few counts of this clonotype. Compared with germline, one end of the junction differs, possibly owing to a read error. The chain links TRBV4-2 to TRBJ2-2; possibly TRBD2 for D (7 bases). Germline CDR1 reads LGHNA; CDR2 reads YNFKEQ. This CDR3 comprises 19 residues. Written as DNA, the CDR3 is TGTGCCAGCAGCCAACGCGCTGCCGAGGCGGGGGCGAACACCGGGGATCTGTTTTTT. Translation gives CASSQRAAEAGANTGDLFF.

The table lists this clonotype with many counts. This rearrangement joins TRBV20-1 to TRBJ1-4; no definite D call. Germline V lookup: CDR1 DFQATT, CDR2 SNEGSKA (reference sequence). Deletions cut 3 bases from V and 4 bases from J, with 9 bases between. The CDR3 is made up of 13 amino acids. The CDR3 nucleotides are TGCAGTGCTAGTGCGCTGGTTAATGAAAAACTGTTTTTT. Protein sequence: CSASALVNEKLFF.

Turning to this clonotype: A read error is possible here, since a much larger clone lies one base away. The chain uses TRBV11-2 and TRBJ2-6; 11 bases match TRBD1. Unmatched junction bases numbered 6, after V lost 5 bases and J lost 0 bases. The length of the CDR3 is 18 residues. CDR1 is SGHAT and CDR2 is FQNNGV in the germline V gene. The CDR3: CASSPGTGGFSGANVLTF. The CDR3 DNA reads TGTGCCAGCAGCCCTGGGACAGGGGGGTTCTCTGGGGCCAACGTCCTGACTTTC.

The V call is TRBV7-2, the J call TRBJ2-1; 7 bases match TRBD2. V shed 5 bases, J shed 2 bases, and the junction held 6 bases outside the gene matches. Looked up from germline, CDR1 is SGHTA and CDR2 is FQGNSA. The CDR3 consists of 15 residues. The CDR3 DNA reads TGTGCCAGCAGCCTAACCGGGACTACCTACAATGAGCAGTTCTTC. Translated, it gives CASSLTGTTYNEQFF.

This sequence joins TRBV25-1 and TRBJ2-5; weak D call: TRBD1 (5 bases). The tail of the sequence fits TRBJ2-7 better, so the J call may be wrong. Per the germline V gene, CDR1 is MGHDK and CDR2 is SYGVNS. CDR3 size: 15 residues. The CDR3 is CASSKGAVSSYEQYF. The CDR3 nucleotides read TGTGCCAGCAGTAAAGGGGCGGTGAGCTCCTACGAGCAGTACTTC.

V is TRBV5-1 and J is TRBJ2-3; the match to TRBD2 covers 13 bases. Germline CDR1 is SGHRS and CDR2 is YFSETQ. The CDR3 runs 18 residues. Unmatched junction bases numbered 15, after V lost 7 bases and J lost 4 bases. The CDR3 sequence: CASAPKLAGGRSADTQYF. The CDR3 nucleotides are TGCGCCAGCGCTCCGAAACTAGCGGGGGGGCGGAGTGCAGATACGCAGTATTTT. The whole variable domain, remainder taken from reference TRBV5-1 and TRBJ2-3, is KAGVTQTPRYLIKTRGQQVTLSCSPISGHRSVSWYQQTPGQGLQFLFEYFSETQRNKGNFPGRFSGRQFSNSRSEMNVSTLELGDSALYLCASAPKLAGGRSADTQYFGPGTRLTVL.

For the CDR3, the DNA is TGTGCCAGCAAGGGTCTAGCGCCTAATGAGCAGTTCTTC. Residues: CASKGLAPNEQFF. The chain couples TRBV7-3 to TRBJ2-1; D might be TRBD2 (6 bases). CDR1 and CDR2 from the germline V gene are SGHTA and FQGTGA. Trimming removed 7 bases at V and 7 bases at J, with 14 bases between. This CDR3 has 13 residues.

In the case of this clonotype: An end of the junction differs from the germline gene, which may be a read error. This chain links TRBV11-1 with TRBJ2-3, with D perhaps assigned TRBD1 or TRBD2 (6 bases each). CDR1 is SGHAT and CDR2 is FQDESV in the germline V gene (reference sequence). The CDR3 covers 15 residues. CDR3 DNA sequence: TGTGCCGGCAGCCCGTCGCCGACGGGGGCGAGTACGCAGTATTTT. Amino acid sequence: CAGSPSPTGASTQYF.

The rearrangement links TRBV2 to TRBJ2-2; possible D gene TRBD1, 6 bases. Germline V CDR1 and CDR2: SNHLY, FYNNEI. V lost 6 bases and J lost 7, with 15 bases in between. CDR3 length: 14 residues. Written as DNA, the CDR3 is TGTGCCAGCAGGGCCGGGACATACGGCGGGGAGCTGTTTTTT. This translates into CASRAGTYGGELFF. Based on the CDR3 plus reference TRBV2 and TRBJ2-2, the full variable domain is EPEVTQTPSHQVTQMGQEVILRCVPISNHLYFYWYRQILGQKVEFLVSFYNNEISEKSEIFDDQFSVERPDGSNFTLKIRSTKLEDSAMYFCASRAGTYGGELFFGEGSRLTVL.

The chain has TRBV3-1 and TRBJ1-5; D is uncertain. Germline V lookup: CDR1 LGHDT, CDR2 YNNKEL (reference sequence). The CDR3 spans 13 residues. V was trimmed by 2 bases and J by 1 base, leaving 3 bases between them. The CDR3 DNA follows: TGTGCCAGCAGCCAACGGAGCAATCAGCCCCAGCATTTT. Translating it yields CASSQRSNQPQHF.

This clonotype was seen at least ten times. This chain uses TRBV20-1 with TRBJ1-6; TRBD1 matches 9 bases. Trimming took 3 bases from V and 7 from J; bases not matched to a gene: 4. This CDR3 spans 14 amino acids. The germline gives CDR1 DFQATT, CDR2 SNEGSKA (reference sequence). The chain's CDR3 is CSASTGTGNSPLHF. CDR3 nucleotides: TGCAGTGCTAGTACCGGGACAGGGAATTCACCCCTCCACTTT.

The chain carries TRBV12-3 or TRBV12-4 and TRBJ1-1, with D unclear. Between the trimmed V and J ends, which lost 8 bases and 6 bases, there was a span of 16 bases. The CDR3 extends over 13 amino acids. The CDR3 coding sequence is TGTGCCAGCCTAAGGAGGGCGTACGCTGAAGCTTTCTTT. Its translation: CASLRRAYAEAFF.

V and J are TRBV20-1 and TRBJ1-2, with D unresolved. Germline lookup yields CDR1 DFQATT and CDR2 SNEGSKA (reference sequence). V lost 7 bases and J lost 3, with 12 bases in between. The CDR3 runs 12 residues. The CDR3: CSGGDMDYGYTF. The CDR3 DNA follows: TGCAGTGGCGGGGATATGGACTATGGCTACACCTTC.

The chain employs TRBV20-1 and TRBJ2-1; 7 bases align to TRBD2. In germline, CDR1 is DFQATT, CDR2 SNEGSKA (reference sequence). J gave up 4 bases and V 3 bases, and 18 bases lay outside the gene matches. The CDR3 consists of 18 residues. CDR3 region: CSASSNLPTGGKYNEQFF. In nucleotides, the CDR3 is TGCAGTGCTAGTTCGAACCTTCCCACCGGGGGGAAATACAATGAGCAGTTCTTC.

V gene TRBV9 combines with J gene TRBJ1-1; no clear D gene. The ends were cut back, 0 bases at V and 6 bases at J, with 12 bases in the middle. This CDR3 contains 14 residues. Germline assignment: CDR1 SGDLS and CDR2 YYNGEE. CDR3 nucleotides: TGTGCCAGCAGCGTAGGAAATATCGTCGCTGAAGCTTTCTTT. Encoded protein: CASSVGNIVAEAFF.